This TCR beta chain derives from a study of T-cell reconstitution after alpha-beta-depleted transplantation in children. A library of TCRbeta sequences, prepared with unique molecular identifiers, was generated. TCRdb used MiXCR to reprocess the PCR reads, holding one entry per CDR3 protein. The table lists approximately 640,000 distinct CDR3 sequences, over 15% of them singletons. This clonotype was seen more than once but under ten times. The CDR3 length is 14 residues. Trimming took 1 base from V and 6 from J, leaving 12 bases between them. CDR1 and CDR2 (germline): DFQATT, SNEGSKA (reference sequence).

This TCR derives from a human donor who donated a stem cell graft to a child with acute myeloid leukemia. The source was PBMCs from the stem cell graft donor, collected from the stem cell graft. The rearrangement uses TRBV20-1 and TRBJ1-4; no clear D. The CDR3 protein is CSARVASGHEKLFF. In nucleotides, the CDR3 is TGCAGTGCTAGAGTGGCCTCAGGACATGAAAAACTGTTTTTT.